Presented here are 22 T cell receptor beta chains from one specimen sequenced in a study of blood T cell repertoires in COVID-19. The repertoire was sequenced with immunoSEQ multiplex PCR; TCRdb's copy has only in-frame clones and lacks some. The sample lists more than 350,000 clones; roughly 90% were seen once. Sequenced sample: peripheral blood. The receptor source for this set is a woman in her 30s with COVID-19, enrolled during active disease.

This clone was detected only once. The chain carries TRBV2 and TRBJ1-2, with D perhaps TRBD1 (5 bases). The CDR3 spans 14 residues. V gave up 6 bases and J gave up 0 bases, with 11 bases separating them. Per germline, CDR1 SNHLY and CDR2 FYNNEI. The CDR3 bases are TGTGCCAGCAGCCAGACAGTGACTAACTATGGCTACACCTTC. Translation gives CASSQTVTNYGYTF.

The V call is TRBV7-2, the J call TRBJ1-5, with 7 nucleotides matching TRBD1. Trimming at V came to 5 bases and at J to 11 bases, leaving 6 bases not matched to a gene. Germline CDR1 and CDR2: SGHTA and FQGNSA. This CDR3 spans 12 amino acids. In DNA, the CDR3 is TGTGCCAGCAGCCTCAACAGGGGAGCCCAGCATTTT. This codes for CASSLNRGAQHF.

The chain employs TRBV6-2 or TRBV6-3 and TRBJ2-5; D uncertain. The germline V gene has CDR1 MNHEY and CDR2 SVGEGT. The CDR3 runs 14 residues. V gave up 5 bases and J gave up 1 base, with 11 bases separating them. The CDR3, as DNA: TGTGCCAGCAGTCCCTGGAGTGTCCAAGAGACCCAGTACTTC. It encodes CASSPWSVQETQYF.

The chain combines TRBV28 with TRBJ1-3; 9 bases align to TRBD1. This CDR3 comprises 20 residues. The V gene's germline CDR1 is MDHEN and CDR2 SYDVKM. J gave up 4 bases and V 4 bases, and 20 bases lay outside the gene matches. CDR3 in amino acids: CASSSIISGTGSLGGNTIYF. The DNA for the CDR3 is TGTGCCAGCAGTTCAATAATATCGGGGACAGGGAGTCTAGGAGGAAACACCATATATTTT. The full variable domain, with the rest looked up from reference TRBV28 and TRBJ1-3, is DVKVTQSSRYLVKRTGEKVFLECVQDMDHENMFWYRQDPGLGLRLIYFSYDVKMKEKGDIPEGYSVSREKKERFSLILESASTNQTSMYLCASSSIISGTGSLGGNTIYFGEGSWLTVV.

V and J are TRBV6-6 and TRBJ2-3; D gene ambiguous. The germline V gene has CDR1 MNHNY and CDR2 SVGAGI (reference sequence). The CDR3 sequence is 14 residues long. V lost 4 bases and J 4 bases, leaving 12 bases between the germline ends. The CDR3 is CASSFPSEADTQYF. The CDR3 coding sequence is TGTGCCAGCAGTTTTCCGTCCGAGGCAGATACGCAGTATTTT.

The chain uses TRBV5-6 and TRBJ2-2; 8 bases match TRBD1. V shed 1 base and J 2 bases; nucleotides not matched to a gene: 4. The CDR3 has 16 amino acids. Germline V gene sequence: CDR1 SGHDT, CDR2 YYEEEE. CDR3 protein: CASSLSDRGNTGELFF. CDR3 sequence (DNA): TGTGCCAGCAGCTTGTCAGACAGGGGCAACACCGGGGAGCTGTTTTTT.

The chain links TRBV19 to TRBJ2-5; the match to TRBD1 covers 7 bases. In germline, CDR1 is LNHDA, CDR2 SQIVND (reference sequence). Trimming cost V 3 bases and J 4 bases; bases outside gene matches: 5. There are 14 residues in the CDR3. The CDR3 here is CASSIRQGSETQYF. CDR3 sequence (DNA): TGTGCCAGTAGTATCCGACAGGGCTCAGAGACCCAGTACTTC.

The chain has TRBV18 and TRBJ2-3; D is unresolved. V dropped 5 bases and J dropped 2 bases, with 11 bases sitting between them. CDR3 length equals 14 residues. The V gene's germline CDR1 is KGHSH and CDR2 LQKENI. CDR3 sequence: CASSKSKSTDTQYF. The CDR3 nucleotides read TGTGCCAGCTCAAAATCTAAATCCACAGATACGCAGTATTTT. Full variable domain (remainder filled in from reference TRBV18 and TRBJ2-3): NAGVMQNPRHLVRRRGQEARLRCSPMKGHSHVYWYRQLPEEGLKFMVYLQKENIIDESGMPKERFSAEFPKEGPSILRIQQVVRGDSAAYFCASSKSKSTDTQYFGPGTRLTVL.

The J gene is TRBJ2-7, the V gene TRBV12-3 or TRBV12-4; 11 bases map to TRBD2. The V and J ends lost 6 bases and 7 bases, in that order; junction bases with no gene match: 5. The CDR3 covers 13 residues. This chain's CDR3 is CASSLLAGVEQYF. CDR3 coding DNA: TGTGCCAGCAGCTTACTAGCGGGGGTTGAGCAGTACTTC.

The genes are TRBV27 and TRBJ1-2, with TRBD1 matching 8 bases. Per the germline V gene, CDR1 is MNHEY and CDR2 is SMNVEV (reference sequence). The V segment lost 7 bases and the J segment 0 bases; nucleotides outside the gene matches: 7. The CDR3 runs to 15 residues. The CDR3 loop is CASTEGTGTNYGYTF. DNA for the CDR3: TGTGCCAGCACCGAAGGGACAGGCACTAACTATGGCTACACCTTC.

V and J are TRBV14 and TRBJ1-1; a possible D gene is TRBD1 (5 bases). The V end was cut by 2 bases, the J end by 1 base, with 11 bases between. The CDR3 has 15 amino acids. Germline V gene data show CDR1 as SGHDN and CDR2 as FVKESK. The DNA of the CDR3 is TGTGCCAGCAGCCAAAGCACCAGGGCGAACACTGAAGCTTTCTTT. This codes for CASSQSTRANTEAFF.

This clone has just a few counts. One end of the junction does not line up with germline, which may come from a read error. The J gene is TRBJ1-2, the V gene TRBV11-3; no firm D call. Germline V gives CDR1 SGHNT, CDR2 YENEEA. The CDR3 runs 11 residues. The CDR3 loop reads CASSLLGGAIF. For the CDR3, the DNA is TGTGCCAGCAGCCTCCTGGGAGGTGCAATCTTC.

V gene TRBV19 combines with J gene TRBJ2-1; 11 bases line up with TRBD2. Germline trimming cut 2 bases from V and 10 bases from J; bases unmatched to any gene: 7. CDR1 LNHDA and CDR2 SQIVND come from the germline V gene (reference sequence). The CDR3 is made up of 15 amino acids. The CDR3 nucleotides are TGTGCCAGTAGTATAATAGCGGGGGGGCCAGGGGAGCAGTTCTTC. This translates into CASSIIAGGPGEQFF.

This sequence joins TRBV12-3 or TRBV12-4 and TRBJ1-1; D is ambiguous. The CDR3 consists of 11 residues. Between the trimmed V and J ends, which lost 7 bases and 9 bases, there was a span of 12 bases. DNA of the CDR3: TGTGCCAGCAACGCGGGTATCCAAGCTTTCTTT. This gives the protein CASNAGIQAFF.

This clone has only one observation. The chain is built from TRBV28 and TRBJ2-3; perhaps TRBD2 as D (5 bases). With 2 bases removed from V and 2 bases from J, the gap between germline ends came to 11 bases. Germline CDR1 is MDHEN and CDR2 is SYDVKM. This CDR3 contains 15 residues. This chain's CDR3 is CASSLGGLPTDTQYF. The DNA of the CDR3 is TGTGCCAGCAGTTTAGGCGGGCTTCCCACAGATACGCAGTATTTT.

V is TRBV18 and J is TRBJ1-2, with TRBD1 as a possible D gene (5 bases). There are 13 residues in the CDR3. The germline V gene encodes CDR1 KGHSH and CDR2 LQKENI. The V end was cut by 0 bases, the J end by 6 bases, with 8 bases between. The CDR3 bases are TGTGCCAGCTCACCACCCAGGGAACATGGCTACACCTTC. This sequence encodes CASSPPREHGYTF. The full variable domain, in which reference TRBV18 and TRBJ1-2 provide the parts outside the CDR3, is NAGVMQNPRHLVRRRGQEARLRCSPMKGHSHVYWYRQLPEEGLKFMVYLQKENIIDESGMPKERFSAEFPKEGPSILRIQQVVRGDSAAYFCASSPPREHGYTFGSGTRLTVV.

This chain joins TRBV6-5 and TRBJ2-1, with TRBD1 as a possible D gene (6 bases). V was trimmed by 2 bases and J by 10 bases, leaving 12 bases between them. The germline CDR1 and CDR2 sequences are MNHEY and SVGAGI. This CDR3 is built from 13 residues. CDR3 sequence (DNA): TGTGCCAGCAGTTACAACAGGGCTTTCGAGCAGTTCTTC. This sequence encodes CASSYNRAFEQFF.

This chain's CDR3 is CASSTLRASGNTIYF. The CDR3 nucleotides read TGTGCCAGCAGCACCTTAAGAGCCTCTGGAAACACCATATATTTT. The gene calls are TRBV11-2 and TRBJ1-3, with unresolved D. The CDR3 has 15 amino acids. Looked up from germline, CDR1 is SGHAT and CDR2 is FQNNGV. The V end lost 5 bases, the J end lost 0 bases, and 11 bases lay between the germline ends.

The chain joins TRBV18 to TRBJ2-1, with TRBD2 matching over 11 bases. After removal of 5 bases from V and 3 bases from J, the junction contained 6 bases not matched to a gene. The CDR3 is 16 amino acids. The germline V gene has CDR1 KGHSH and CDR2 LQKENI. Here the CDR3 DNA reads TGTGCCAGCTCAACATTAGGACTAGCGGGCTACAATGAGCAGTTCTTC. Translation gives CASSTLGLAGYNEQFF.

The table lists this clone with a count of one. This chain links TRBV11-2 with TRBJ2-1; 9 bases match TRBD2. Losses at the gene ends were 2 bases for V and 9 bases for J; bases not matched to a gene: 5. Germline CDR1 and CDR2: SGHAT and FQNNGV. The CDR3 extends over 14 amino acids. DNA for the CDR3: TGTGCCAGCAGCTTATTCGCGGGAGGGATTGAGCAGTTCTTC. Translating gives CASSLFAGGIEQFF.

A single count supports this clone. The chain links TRBV6-5 to TRBJ1-4; D is ambiguous. V lost 2 bases and J 8 bases, leaving 9 bases between the germline ends. The CDR3 covers 13 residues. Germline-derived CDR1 and CDR2 are MNHEY and SVGAGI. The CDR3 here is CASSYLTGEKLFF. CDR3 bases: TGTGCCAGCAGTTACCTGACTGGGGAAAAACTGTTTTTT.

The chain recombines TRBV4-3 with TRBJ1-6; D ambiguous. This CDR3 is built from 16 residues. The germline V gene encodes CDR1 LGHNA and CDR2 YSLEER. V was clipped by 3 bases and J by 11 bases, with 20 bases between them. The CDR3 DNA sequence: TGCGCCAGCAGCCAGGTTTTCGGACGGGGAGAGGCACCCCTCCACTTT. Translating it yields CASSQVFGRGEAPLHF.